The rows below give T cell receptor gamma chains drawn from one sample of a study of gammadelta T cells in human blood. TCRdb processed the RT-PCR reads again with the CATT caller. The data hold 180 or so gamma-chain clones, with 2.5% to 4% observed a single time. The sample taken for sequencing was Vgamma9Vdelta2 gamma-delta T cells from cord blood. The receptor source for this set is a newborn. The CDR3 runs from the conserved cysteine through the conserved F or W. Fields, in order: J gene, clone size, V gene, CDR3 protein, CDR3 DNA. The size of a clone is reported for some rows only, either as once, few or many, or as a class for expanded clones.

J: TRGJP; size: hyperexpanded; V: TRGV9; CDR3: CALWEVLGKKIKVF; DNA: TGTGCCTTGTGGGAGGTGTTGGGCAAAAAAATCAAGGTATTT
J: TRGJP; size: large; V: TRGV9; CDR3: CALWEELGKKIKVF; DNA: TGTGCCTTGTGGGAAGAGTTGGGCAAAAAAATCAAGGTATTT
J: TRGJP; size: large; V: TRGV9; CDR3: CALWEVHLELGKKIKVF; DNA: TGTGCCTTGTGGGAGGTGCACCTAGAGTTGGGCAAAAAAATCAAGGTATTT
J: TRGJP1; size: hyperexpanded; V: TRGV10; CDR3: CAAWDYTTGWFKIF; DNA: TGTGCTGCGTGGGATTATACCACTGGTTGGTTCAAGATATTT
J: TRGJP; size: large; V: TRGV9; CDR3: CALWEVPQELGKKIKVF; DNA: TGTGCCTTGTGGGAGGTGCCACAAGAGTTGGGCAAAAAAATCAAGGTATTT
J: TRGJP; size: large; V: TRGV9; CDR3: CALWEEELGKKIKVF; DNA: TGTGCCTTGTGGGAGGAAGAGTTGGGCAAAAAAATCAAGGTATTT
J: TRGJP; size: large; V: TRGV9; CDR3: CALWEVQVVGKKIKVF; DNA: TGTGCCTTGTGGGAGGTGCAGGTGGTGGGCAAAAAAATCAAGGTATTT
J: TRGJP; size: large; V: TRGV9; CDR3: CALWEALELGKKIKVF; DNA: TGTGCCTTGTGGGAGGCCCTAGAGTTGGGCAAAAAAATCAAGGTATTT
J: TRGJP; size: .; V: TRGV9; CDR3: CALWEPQELGKKIKVF; DNA: TGTGCCTTGTGGGAGCCTCAAGAGTTGGGCAAAAAAATCAAGGTATTT
J: TRGJP1; size: hyperexpanded; V: TRGV10; CDR3: CAAWTTGWFKIF; DNA: TGTGCTGCGTGGACCACTGGTTGGTTCAAGATATTT
J: TRGJP1; size: large; V: TRGV10; CDR3: CAAWDNHTTGWFKIF; DNA: TGTGCTGCGTGGGACAATCATACCACTGGTTGGTTCAAGATATTT
J: TRGJP1; size: hyperexpanded; V: TRGV10; CDR3: CAAWDTTGWFKIF; DNA: TGTGCTGCGTGGGATACCACTGGTTGGTTCAAGATATTT
J: TRGJ1/TRGJ2; size: large; V: TRGV10; CDR3: CAAWDRGWGRKLF; DNA: TGTGCTGCGTGGGATAGAGGGTGGGGAAGGAAACTCTTT
J: TRGJP1; size: large; V: TRGV10; CDR3: CAAWVNTTGWFKIF; DNA: TGTGCTGCGTGGGTCAATACCACTGGTTGGTTCAAGATATTT
J: TRGJ1/TRGJ2; size: medium-sized; V: TRGV5; CDR3: CATWDLYYKKLF; DNA: TGTGCCACCTGGGACTTGTATTATAAGAAACTCTTT
J: TRGJP1; size: few; V: TRGV9; CDR3: CALWEYTTGWFKIF; DNA: TGTGCCTTGTGGGAGTATACCACTGGTTGGTTCAAGATATTT
J: TRGJP; size: hyperexpanded; V: TRGV9; CDR3: CALWEDLKDTLGKKIKVF; DNA: TGTGCCTTGTGGGAGGACCTGAAGGACACGTTGGGCAAAAAAATCAAGGTATTT
J: TRGJP; size: large; V: TRGV9; CDR3: CALWEYVKHTQELGKKIKVF; DNA: TGTGCCTTGTGGGAGTATGTGAAACATACACAAGAGTTGGGCAAAAAAATCAAGGTATTT
J: TRGJ1/TRGJ2; size: large; V: TRGV10; CDR3: CAAWDYYYKKLF; DNA: TGTGCTGCGTGGGATTATTATTATAAGAAACTCTTT
J: TRGJP; size: large; V: TRGV9; CDR3: CALWEAQELGKKIKVF; DNA: TGTGCCTTGTGGGAGGCCCAAGAGTTGGGCAAAAAAATCAAGGTATTT
J: TRGJP1; size: hyperexpanded; V: TRGV10; CDR3: CAAWDYIYPTGWFKIF; DNA: TGTGCTGCGTGGGATTATATATACCCCACTGGTTGGTTCAAGATATTT
J: TRGJP; size: large; V: TRGV9; CDR3: CALFLKVPMGKKIKVF; DNA: TGTGCCTTGTTCCTGAAGGTCCCGATGGGCAAAAAAATCAAGGTATTT
J: TRGJP1; size: large; V: TRGV10; CDR3: CAAWDFGWFKIF; DNA: TGTGCTGCGTGGGATTTTGGTTGGTTCAAGATATTT